This record looks at one TCR beta chain sequence and its context. What it binds is not known. Sequencing was at deep level. Profiling relied on immunoSEQ multiplex PCR, and the TCRdb table lists in-frame clones only, not all of them. The data show more than 2,000,000 clones, roughly nine tenths seen once. This sample is part of a study of shared clonotypes between healthy human individuals. Whole-study results and caveats: Memory subsets had estimated richness that was generally smaller than that of naive subsets. At large depth, rarefaction still showed sorted-subset sequencing to be incomplete.

Germline CDR1 reads SGHTA; CDR2 reads FQGNSA. Trimming took 1 base from V and 1 from J, leaving 7 bases between them. The CDR3 has 14 amino acids. The genes are TRBV7-2 and TRBJ1-2; no clear D gene. The clonotype comes from a man aged 18 to 29 in good health. Specimen: naive CD4+ T cells sorted from blood. Subset of the sample: CD45RA+ positively selected. Here the CDR3 reads CASSLVGVNYGYTF. CDR3 coding DNA: TGTGCCAGCAGCTTAGTTGGGGTTAACTATGGCTACACCTTC.